This T cell receptor beta chain came from a study of blood T cells in healthy people across ages. With a J-beta primer mix and a sample-barcoded 5' primer, a second PCR ran 7 to 11 cycles. TCRdb re-called the 5' RACE reads with MiXCR, one entry per CDR3 protein. The sample lists fewer than 800,000 distinct CDR3 sequences; less than 40% were seen once. Germline V gene lookup returns CDR1 MNHEY and CDR2 SMNVEV (reference sequence). The CDR3 length is 16 residues. V lost 2 bases and J 5 bases, leaving 16 bases between the germline ends. This clonotype has ten or more counts. The clonotype originates from a woman aged 80 or older in good health. The sequencing input was blood. The V and J genes are TRBV27 and TRBJ2-1; TRBD2 is a possible D gene (6 bases). The CDR3 protein is CASSLGAAGWDNEQFF. The CDR3 nucleotides are TGTGCCAGCAGTTTAGGGGCGGCGGGGTGGGACAATGAGCAGTTCTTC.